Shown below are 23 T cell receptor beta chains from a single sample sequenced in a study of spatial heterogeneity in lung cancer. For these receptors, no antigen is known. Study outcomes and limitations: One measure, the expanded intratumoral alpha and beta TCR count, tracked tumor mutation counts.

Specified time point: sample taken at primary tumor resection. Each CDR3 protein gets one entry after TCRdb re-called the 5' RACE reads with MiXCR. Of about 500 distinct CDR3 sequences listed, about 23% are singletons. Here the sequenced sample was lung tumor tissue, taken at surgery. The receptor set was obtained from a male donor with early-stage non-small cell lung cancer.

By frequency in the sample, this clonotype is large. The chain couples TRBV20-1 to TRBJ1-2; 11 positions match TRBD1. V was pared by 6 bases and J by 4 bases, with 4 bases of the junction left unmatched. The CDR3 totals 13 residues. Germline CDR1 reads DFQATT; CDR2 reads SNEGSKA (reference sequence). CDR3: CSAPGQGAYGYTF. Written as DNA, the CDR3 is TGCAGTGCCCCAGGACAGGGGGCCTATGGCTACACCTTC.

This sequence joins TRBV5-1 and TRBJ2-3, with D possibly called TRBD1 or TRBD2 (6 bases each). This CDR3 has 15 amino acids. V was trimmed by 4 bases and J by 3 bases, leaving 15 bases between them. Germline V CDR1 and CDR2: SGHRS, YFSETQ. The CDR3 protein is CASSHVRGTTDTQYF. DNA for the CDR3: TGCGCCAGCAGCCACGTTAGGGGGACTACAGATACGCAGTATTTT.

This clonotype was observed a few times. The gene calls are TRBV2 and TRBJ1-2; tentatively, D is TRBD1 (5 bases). With 6 bases removed from V and 2 bases from J, the gap between germline ends came to 13 bases. The germline V gene encodes CDR1 SNHLY and CDR2 FYNNEI. The CDR3 loop spans 14 amino acids. CDR3 in DNA: TGTGCCAGCAGGGGACTAACGGGAAACTATGGCTACACCTTC. Its protein product is CASRGLTGNYGYTF.

The chain couples TRBV11-3 to TRBJ2-5; the D gene is possibly TRBD1 (6 bases). The germline CDR1 and CDR2 sequences are SGHNT and YENEEA. The CDR3 spans 15 residues. Trimming removed 5 bases from V and 4 bases from J, with 17 bases in between. The CDR3 bases are TGTGCCAGCAGCACCGGACAGACCCTAATAGAGACCCAGTACTTC. Its translation: CASSTGQTLIETQYF.

By share of the sample, this clonotype is large (0.1 to 1%). The chain joins TRBV20-1 to TRBJ2-5; D unclear. CDR3 size: 10 residues. Per germline, CDR1 DFQATT and CDR2 SNEGSKA (reference sequence). The V and J ends lost 6 bases and 5 bases respectively, with 7 bases between them. The CDR3 sequence is CSAEEETQYF. DNA for the CDR3: TGCAGTGCCGAGGAGGAGACCCAGTACTTC.

The V gene is TRBV5-1, the J gene TRBJ1-5, with 10 bases that match TRBD1. CDR3 size: 16 residues. The junction had 6 bases not matched to a gene; V was cut back by 3 bases and J by 3 bases. Germline V gene sequence: CDR1 SGHRS, CDR2 YFSETQ. CDR3 amino acids: CASSSGTGALNQPQHF. The CDR3 DNA reads as TGCGCCAGCAGCTCGGGGACAGGGGCTCTCAATCAGCCCCAGCATTTT.

The chain is built from TRBV6-5 and TRBJ2-2, with D possibly TRBD1 on 6 matching bases. Trimming left V 2 bases short and J 3 bases short, with 10 bases between. Germline V CDR1 and CDR2: MNHEY, SVGAGI. The CDR3 contains 15 residues. The CDR3 sequence is CASSYGQGYTGELFF. As DNA, the CDR3 is TGTGCCAGCAGTTACGGTCAGGGGTACACCGGGGAGCTGTTTTTT.

The sample holds a few counts of this clonotype. The V and J genes are TRBV7-2 and TRBJ2-5, with D hard to call. CDR1 SGHTA and CDR2 FQGNSA come from the germline V gene. V was trimmed by 5 bases and J by 4 bases, leaving 8 bases between them. This CDR3 spans 12 amino acids. The CDR3 DNA follows: TGTGCCAGCAGCCCACGACCAGAGACCCAGTACTTC. Translation gives CASSPRPETQYF. The complete variable domain, with remaining parts taken from reference TRBV7-2 and TRBJ2-5, reads GAGVSQSPSNKVTEKGKDVELRCDPISGHTALYWYRQSLGQGLEFLIYFQGNSAPDKSGLPSDRFSAERTGGSVSTLTIQRTQQEDSAVYLCASSPRPETQYFGPGTRLLVL.

By proportion, this clonotype is large (0.1 to 1%). This chain uses TRBV11-3 with TRBJ2-3; 7 bases are shared with TRBD1. Trimming cost V 1 base and J 3 bases; bases outside gene matches: 4. Germline loops: CDR1 SGHNT, CDR2 YENEEA. The CDR3 is 15 amino acids. The CDR3 reads CASSLGTGRTDTQYF. In DNA, the CDR3 is TGTGCCAGCAGCTTAGGGACAGGAAGGACAGATACGCAGTATTTT.

This clonotype was found a few times. This sequence joins TRBV4-2 and TRBJ2-3; the D is unclear. CDR3 length: 15 residues. Looked up from germline, CDR1 is LGHNA and CDR2 is YNFKEQ. Trimming stripped 0 bases from V and 2 bases from J, with 9 bases between. CDR3 bases: TGTGCCAGCAGCCAAGATATCCAGTACACAGATACGCAGTATTTT. Protein product: CASSQDIQYTDTQYF.

This clonotype qualifies as large. This rearrangement joins TRBV11-1 to TRBJ2-6; the D call may be TRBD1 or TRBD2 (5 bases each). The CDR3 extends over 17 amino acids. The germline V gene encodes CDR1 SGHAT and CDR2 FQDESV (reference sequence). The V end lost 5 bases, the J end lost 4 bases, and 18 bases lay between the germline ends. CDR3 nucleotide sequence: TGTGCCAGCAGCCCCCCTCGAGGGGTCGCGGGGGCCAACGTCCTGACTTTC. Protein sequence: CASSPPRGVAGANVLTF.

By share of the sample, this clonotype is large (0.1 to 1%). The chain combines TRBV4-1 with TRBJ2-7; 7 bases align to TRBD2. The CDR3 consists of 15 residues. With 1 base clipped from V and 2 bases from J, the junction kept 5 bases outside the gene matches. Germline V gene lookup returns CDR1 MGHRA and CDR2 YSYEKL. The CDR3 reads CASSQVTGGAYEQYF. The CDR3 DNA reads as TGCGCCAGCAGCCAAGTCACGGGAGGCGCCTACGAGCAGTACTTC.

This clonotype is labeled large. CDR3 region: CASSQDGKETQYF. CDR3 bases: TGTGCCAGCAGCCAAGATGGGAAAGAGACCCAGTACTTC. The gene calls are TRBV3-1 and TRBJ2-5; D not resolved. Germline V gene lookup returns CDR1 LGHDT and CDR2 YNNKEL (reference sequence). Trimming stripped 0 bases from V and 3 bases from J, with 5 bases between. The CDR3 contains 13 residues.

This clonotype came up a few times. This rearrangement joins TRBV20-1 to TRBJ2-2; no clear D. Trimming took 1 base from V and 5 from J, leaving 2 bases between them. The length of the CDR3 is 11 residues. The germline gives CDR1 DFQATT, CDR2 SNEGSKA (reference sequence). The CDR3 is CSARGTGELFF. The CDR3 DNA reads as TGCAGTGCTAGAGGGACCGGGGAGCTGTTTTTT.

By sample share, this clonotype is large. This chain links TRBV28 with TRBJ1-5, with 8 positions matching TRBD1. The V segment lost 10 bases and the J segment 4 bases; nucleotides outside the gene matches: 6. Per the germline V gene, CDR1 is MDHEN and CDR2 is SYDVKM. This CDR3 region has 13 residues. CDR3 sequence (DNA): TGTGCCACTTGGACAGGGTGGAATCAGCCCCAGCATTTT. This sequence encodes CATWTGWNQPQHF.

In its sample, this clonotype is large (0.1 to 1%). The V and J genes are TRBV20-1 and TRBJ2-2; 7 bases match TRBD1. V was pared by 0 bases and J by 0 bases, with 4 bases of the junction left unmatched. The V gene's germline CDR1 is DFQATT and CDR2 SNEGSKA (reference sequence). This CDR3 comprises 16 residues. The CDR3 is CSARDPGTANTGELFF. The DNA for the CDR3 is TGCAGTGCTAGAGATCCTGGGACAGCGAACACCGGGGAGCTGTTTTTT.

This clonotype is large by share. The rearrangement uses TRBV18 and TRBJ2-7; 8 nucleotides match TRBD2. This CDR3 comprises 15 residues. CDR1 is KGHSH and CDR2 is LQKENI in the germline V gene. J lost 3 bases, V lost 1 base, and 5 bases had no gene match. CDR3 sequence: CASSPRAGGFYEQYF. In DNA form, the CDR3 reads TGTGCCAGCTCACCACGGGCGGGAGGCTTCTACGAGCAGTACTTC.

This chain joins TRBV20-1 and TRBJ2-3; 7 bases are a match to TRBD2. Losses at the gene ends were 6 bases for V and 7 bases for J; bases not matched to a gene: 13. Germline V gene lookup returns CDR1 DFQATT and CDR2 SNEGSKA (reference sequence). The CDR3 is made up of 14 amino acids. The CDR3 nucleotides are TGCAGTGCCCACCCGGGGGGAACGACAAATACGCAGTATTTT. This translates into CSAHPGGTTNTQYF.

In its sample, this clonotype ranks as large. The V call is TRBV7-2, the J call TRBJ2-7; 10 bases fit TRBD2. CDR1 is SGHTA and CDR2 is FQGNSA in the germline V gene. This CDR3 is built from 15 residues. V lost 4 bases, J lost 4 bases, and 7 bases stayed unmatched. CDR3 in DNA: TGTGCCAGCAGCTCGATGGTGACTAGCGGGTACGAGCAGTACTTC. It is translated as CASSSMVTSGYEQYF. The variable domain in full, with the rest retrieved from reference TRBV7-2 and TRBJ2-7, is GAGVSQSPSNKVTEKGKDVELRCDPISGHTALYWYRQSLGQGLEFLIYFQGNSAPDKSGLPSDRFSAERTGGSVSTLTIQRTQQEDSAVYLCASSSMVTSGYEQYFGPGTRLTVT.

The V gene is TRBV12-3 or TRBV12-4, the J gene TRBJ2-3, with TRBD2 identical over 10 bases. Losses at the gene ends were 2 bases for V and 4 bases for J; bases not matched to a gene: 0. This CDR3 contains 14 residues. This CDR3 is CASSLLAGADTQYF. CDR3 DNA: TGTGCCAGCAGTTTACTAGCGGGAGCAGATACGCAGTATTTT.

The chain combines TRBV3-1 with TRBJ2-1, with D uncertain. V was clipped by 0 bases and J by 10 bases, with 16 bases between them. Germline lookup yields CDR1 LGHDT and CDR2 YNNKEL (reference sequence). This CDR3 has 15 residues. Here the CDR3 DNA reads TGTGCCAGCAGCCAAGAGGACCTAAGCAGAAAGGAGCAGTTCTTC. Its translation: CASSQEDLSRKEQFF.

This clonotype ranks as large. The chain is built from TRBV7-2 and TRBJ2-1; no firm D call. V shed 6 bases and J shed 0 bases, with 15 bases lying between them. CDR3 length: 16 amino acids. Germline values: CDR1 SGHTA, CDR2 FQGNSA. The CDR3 protein is CASREQQAGSYNEQFF. CDR3 coding DNA: TGTGCCAGCAGAGAACAGCAGGCTGGCTCCTACAATGAGCAGTTCTTC.

This clonotype has a handful of counts. The chain has TRBV6-6 and TRBJ2-2, with 9 bases matching TRBD1. V lost 2 bases to trimming and J lost 5 bases; unmatched junction nucleotides: 9. This CDR3 is built from 17 residues. Germline CDR1 reads MNHNY; CDR2 reads SVGAGI (reference sequence). In DNA, the CDR3 is TGTGCCAGCAGTTACAGCCGGGACAGGGAATTGACCGGGGAGCTGTTTTTT. It encodes CASSYSRDRELTGELFF.